The following is a T cell receptor beta chain sequence with its context. These data originate in a study of CD8+ T cells in alopecia areata. Per germline, CDR1 SQVTM and CDR2 ANQGSEA. The CDR3 is made up of 12 amino acids. V gave up 2 bases and J gave up 3 bases, with 8 bases separating them. Reverse transcribed after extraction, RNA yielded cDNA as the sequencing template. Profiled with immunoSEQ multiplex PCR; TCRdb holds only in-frame clones, not every one. The table shows some 170,000 clones, with 67% occurring only once. The sample consisted of CD8+ T cells sorted from blood, taken at week 0. This sequence joins TRBV29-1 and TRBJ2-7, with D unresolved. This receptor was obtained from a human donor with alopecia areata. The CDR3 DNA reads as TGCAGCGTTGAACGTGGGAACTACGAGCAGTACTTC. The encoded protein is CSVERGNYEQYF.